The T cell receptor beta chain under discussion was sequenced for a study of T cells after posttransplantation cyclophosphamide. Worth noting for this clone: The target antigen is unknown.

Generated by immunoSEQ multiplex PCR, the TCRdb table keeps only in-frame clones and is missing some. The sample has 5,000 or so clones; 94% are singletons. With 8 bases clipped from V and 5 bases from J, the junction kept 7 bases outside the gene matches. This CDR3 is built from 13 residues. Germline V gene sequence: CDR1 SNHLY, CDR2 FYNNEI. Findings of the study overall: TRB clonality was highly associated with recipient CMV seropositivity and reactivation. TRB overlap between skin or GI tissue T cells and blood was limited. Later post-transplant blood repertoires were often dominated by donor CD8+ memory clones.

V gene TRBV2 combines with J gene TRBJ2-5, with 8 bases lining up with TRBD2. This TCR was recovered from a woman between 55 and 75 years old in good health, CMV-negative, and a related stem cell transplant donor. Source material: CD4+ T cells sorted from bone marrow. The CDR3 here is CASGPAGAETQYF. The CDR3 DNA is TGTGCCAGCGGGCCAGCGGGGGCGGAGACCCAGTACTTC.